The rows below give T cell receptor beta chains drawn from one sample of a study of T cell repertoires in cytomegalovirus infection. Their antigen targets remain unknown. One entry per CDR3 protein, called by TCRdb with MiXCR from the reads. The data show some 500,000 distinct CDR3 sequences, with about 39% seen just once and more than 40% held by the top ten. The sample consisted of cultured PBMCs, taken from culture after CMV antigen stimulation. All receptors derive from a human donor in good health (CMV status not recorded). Some clones in this sample may be carry-over from other donors' samples. The CDR3 runs from the conserved cysteine through the conserved F or W. D genes are given only for firm matches. The size of a clone is reported for some rows only, either as once, few or many, or as a class for expanded clones.

>-|TRBJ2-5|few|TRBV10-3
TGTGCCACAAGCACACACCCCATCCAAGAGACCCAGTACTTC
CATSTHPIQETQYF
>-|TRBJ2-2|-|TRBV28
TGTGCCAGCAGAGCGGTGTACGGGGAGCTGTTTTTT
CASRAVYGELFF
>-|TRBJ1-1|-|TRBV5-4
TGTGCCAGCAGCTCCGGACATAACACTGAAGCTTTCTTT
CASSSGHNTEAFF
>TRBD2|TRBJ2-7|-|TRBV5-1
TGCGCCAGCAGCTATCCGGGAGGGCCCCACGAGCAGTACTTC
CASSYPGGPHEQYF
>-|TRBJ1-4|-|TRBV12-3/TRBV12-4
TGTGCCAGCAGTTTTCGGAGACTTCCTGGTGAAAAACTGTTTTTT
CASSFRRLPGEKLFF
>-|TRBJ2-3|many|TRBV7-2
TGTGCCAGCAGCTTAGCGGGGGCTAGCACAGATACGCAGTATTTT
CASSLAGASTDTQYF
>TRBD1|TRBJ2-3|once|TRBV28
TGTGCCAGCAGCTCCTCGGACAGGTTAACTAGCACAGATACGCAGTATTTT
CASSSSDRLTSTDTQYF
>-|TRBJ2-1|-|TRBV19
TGTGCCAGTAGTGTCGGACGTGGAAATGAGCAGTTCTTC
CASSVGRGNEQFF
>-|TRBJ2-1|few|TRBV11-2
TGTGCCAGCAGCGCCGCCGGGGGCAATGAGCAGTTCTTC
CASSAAGGNEQFF
>-|TRBJ2-7|-|TRBV7-2
TGTGCCAGCAGCTTAAGGGCGGGACCTCTTTTGCACTTC
CASSLRAGPLLHF
>TRBD2|TRBJ2-7|-|TRBV6-5
TGTGCCAGCAGGCCGGGACTAGCTCCCTTGGGCGAGCAGTACTTC
CASRPGLAPLGEQYF
>-|TRBJ2-1|-|TRBV6-4
TGTGCCAGCAGTGAAGAGGAAGAGTACAATGAGCAGTTCTTC
CASSEEEEYNEQFF
>TRBD2|TRBJ2-2|few|TRBV19
TGTGCCAGTAGTACAACAGGGCTAGCGGGAGTGACTTCCCCCGGGGAGCTGTTTTTT
CASSTTGLAGVTSPGELFF
>-|TRBJ2-3|-|TRBV30
TGTGCCTGGAGTGGGCTCTCGGGGGATACGCAGTATTTT
CAWSGLSGDTQYF
>-|TRBJ2-7|few|TRBV7-2
TGTGCCAGCAGCTTAAGCCTCGCCTACGAGCAGTACTTC
CASSLSLAYEQYF
>-|TRBJ2-5|few|TRBV7-8
TGTGCCAGCAGCTCACGGACAGACCTCAGAGAGACCCAGTACTTC
CASSSRTDLRETQYF
>-|TRBJ2-7|-|TRBV7-2
TGTGCCAGCAGCTTATATTCCCCAGCCCCCTACGAGCAGTACTTC
CASSLYSPAPYEQYF
>TRBD2|TRBJ2-5|-|TRBV7-9
TGTGCCAGCAAACTAGCGGGAGTAGTAGAGACCCAGTACTTC
CASKLAGVVETQYF
>TRBD1|TRBJ1-1|many|TRBV7-6
TGTGCCAGCAGCTTAGGAGGCAGGGGGCTTCAAGCTTTCTTT
CASSLGGRGLQAFF
>TRBD2|TRBJ2-5|-|TRBV10-3
TGTGCCATCAGTTCGAAGGGACTAGCGGGGGAAGAGACCCAGTACTTC
CAISSKGLAGEETQYF
>-|TRBJ1-3|-|TRBV12-3/TRBV12-4
TGTGCCAGCAGTTCCCCCGGGGACACCATATATTTT
CASSSPGDTIYF
>-|TRBJ1-4|once|TRBV19
TGTGCCAGTCGGCCAGGGGCTAAGAATGAAAAACTGTTTTTT
CASRPGAKNEKLFF
>-|TRBJ2-5|-|TRBV15
TGTGCCACCAGTTACAAAGGGGGGGAAGAGACCCAGTACTTC
CATSYKGGEETQYF
>-|TRBJ2-5|-|TRBV7-2
TGTGCCAGCAGCTCAAAGCGGGTGACAGAGACCCAGTACTTC
CASSSKRVTETQYF
>-|TRBJ2-3|-|TRBV7-9
TGTGCCAGCAGCTTAAGGGGGGCCAGGGCCGATACGCAGTATTTT
CASSLRGARADTQYF
>TRBD2|TRBJ2-5|-|TRBV7-2
TGTGCCAGCAGCTTGATTACTAGCGGGGGTTACAAAGAGACCCAGTACTTC
CASSLITSGGYKETQYF
>TRBD1|TRBJ1-1|-|TRBV4-2
TGTGCCAGCGACCGACAGGGCGGCACTGAAGCTTTCTTT
CASDRQGGTEAFF
>TRBD1|TRBJ1-3|few|TRBV10-3
TGTGCCATCAGTGATACGACAGGGACTGGAAACACCATATATTTT
CAISDTTGTGNTIYF
>-|TRBJ1-1|few|TRBV7-2
TGTGCCAGCAGAGACGGGGGGGAGAACACTGAAGCTTTCTTT
CASRDGGENTEAFF
>-|TRBJ1-2|-|TRBV2
TGTGCCAGCAGTGAACCTGGAGGGGAGTCTTATGGCTACACCTTC
CASSEPGGESYGYTF
>-|TRBJ2-7|many|TRBV7-2
TGTGCCAGCAGCTTAGAGGGGGGGACTGACGAGCAGTACTTC
CASSLEGGTDEQYF
>-|TRBJ2-7|-|TRBV10-3
TGTGCCATGCAAGGGGTCGGGGATTCCTACGAGCAGTACTTC
CAMQGVGDSYEQYF
>-|TRBJ1-2|-|TRBV12-3/TRBV12-4
TGTGCCAGCAGTTCCACGGACACTAACTATGGCTACACCTTC
CASSSTDTNYGYTF
>TRBD1|TRBJ2-2|-|TRBV7-9
TGTGCCAGCAGCCCTCACCCCCGGGACAGGGGGCCCGGGGAGCTGTTTTTT
CASSPHPRDRGPGELFF
>TRBD1|TRBJ1-2|-|TRBV30
TGTGCCTGGAGTCCCTCAGGGGGATTGGGGTATGGCTACACCTTC
CAWSPSGGLGYGYTF
>-|TRBJ2-2|-|TRBV4-1
TGCGCCAGCAGCCAAGTCTCCCCCGTCGGATTCACCGGGGAGCTGTTTTTT
CASSQVSPVGFTGELFF
>TRBD2|TRBJ2-2|-|TRBV7-9
TGTGCCAGCAACGACTTCGGGACTAGCATGACCGGGGAGCTGTTTTTT
CASNDFGTSMTGELFF
>-|TRBJ2-5|-|TRBV11-2
TGTGCCAGCAGCTATAGGCCAGGGTTAGAGACCCAGTACTTC
CASSYRPGLETQYF
>TRBD2|TRBJ2-5|-|TRBV9
TGTGCCAGCAGCGTAGGTCCGGGAGGCCACTCGTACCAAGAGACCCAGTACTTC
CASSVGPGGHSYQETQYF
>-|TRBJ2-3|-|TRBV4-3
TGCGCCAGCAGCCATACGGCCGGGACAAGGGGTAGAGATACGCAGTATTTT
CASSHTAGTRGRDTQYF
>-|TRBJ2-5|-|TRBV7-8
TGTGCCAGCAGCCTGACGGAATTCTCAGGCCAGTACTTC
CASSLTEFSGQYF
>-|TRBJ1-4|-|TRBV10-3
TGTGCCATCAGTGAAGGGACTAATGAAAAACTGTTTTTT
CAISEGTNEKLFF
>-|TRBJ2-3|-|TRBV12-3/TRBV12-4
TGTGCCAGCAGTCACCGGGACCAACGCACAGATACGCAGTATTTT
CASSHRDQRTDTQYF
>-|TRBJ2-7|few|TRBV7-2
TGTGCCAGCAGCCGCCGTCGGGATGACGAGCAGTACTTC
CASSRRRDDEQYF
>-|TRBJ1-4|few|TRBV7-8
TGTGCCAGCAGCTTAGCAGGACATAGAACTAATGAAAAACTGTTTTTT
CASSLAGHRTNEKLFF
>TRBD2|TRBJ2-1|few|TRBV7-8
TGTGCCAGCAGCTCTGGGACTAGCGGGGAGCAGTTCTTC
CASSSGTSGEQFF
>-|TRBJ1-2|few|TRBV12-3/TRBV12-4
TGTGCCAGCTCATTACGAAGGGGTAGCTACACCTTC
CASSLRRGSYTF
>-|TRBJ1-4|-|TRBV10-3
TGTGCCATCAGCAAGGCGGCGGCTGCCCTAGATGAAAAACTGTTTTTT
CAISKAAAALDEKLFF
>TRBD1|TRBJ2-1|once|TRBV10-3
TGTGCCATCAGTGCGGCAGGGGGCAATGAGCAGTTCTTC
CAISAAGGNEQFF
>TRBD1|TRBJ2-3|many|TRBV7-2
TGTGCCAGCAGCCCGATGCGAGGGACAGCTAGCACAGATACGCAGTATTTT
CASSPMRGTASTDTQYF
>-|TRBJ2-5|-|TRBV2
TGTGCCAGCAGACAGGGTGAAGAGACCCAGTACTTC
CASRQGEETQYF
>TRBD2|TRBJ2-3|-|TRBV4-1
TGTGCCAGCAGCCTCCGGCCTAGCGGTACCACAGATACGCAGTATTTT
CASSLRPSGTTDTQYF
>-|TRBJ2-2|-|TRBV7-2
TGTGCCAGCAGCCCGTGGACAGTGATCGGGGAGCTGTTTTTT
CASSPWTVIGELFF
>TRBD1|TRBJ2-7|-|TRBV12-3/TRBV12-4
TGTGCCAGCAGTACGGGACAGGGGGCGACCGAGCAGTACTTC
CASSTGQGATEQYF
>TRBD2|TRBJ2-5|-|TRBV10-3
TGTGCCGCCGCTAGCGGGGCGACCCAGTACTTC
CAAASGATQYF
>TRBD1|TRBJ2-1|few|TRBV7-9
TGTGCCAGCAGCATAGTCCGTTCGACAGGGGGTTCTCACAATGAGCAGTTCTTC
CASSIVRSTGGSHNEQFF
>-|TRBJ1-5|once|TRBV2
TGTGCCAGCAGTGTTAGCCCAAATCAGCCCCAGCATTTT
CASSVSPNQPQHF
>-|TRBJ2-3|-|TRBV7-9
TGTGCCAGCAGCCCCTGGTCCAGAGATACGCAGTATTTT
CASSPWSRDTQYF